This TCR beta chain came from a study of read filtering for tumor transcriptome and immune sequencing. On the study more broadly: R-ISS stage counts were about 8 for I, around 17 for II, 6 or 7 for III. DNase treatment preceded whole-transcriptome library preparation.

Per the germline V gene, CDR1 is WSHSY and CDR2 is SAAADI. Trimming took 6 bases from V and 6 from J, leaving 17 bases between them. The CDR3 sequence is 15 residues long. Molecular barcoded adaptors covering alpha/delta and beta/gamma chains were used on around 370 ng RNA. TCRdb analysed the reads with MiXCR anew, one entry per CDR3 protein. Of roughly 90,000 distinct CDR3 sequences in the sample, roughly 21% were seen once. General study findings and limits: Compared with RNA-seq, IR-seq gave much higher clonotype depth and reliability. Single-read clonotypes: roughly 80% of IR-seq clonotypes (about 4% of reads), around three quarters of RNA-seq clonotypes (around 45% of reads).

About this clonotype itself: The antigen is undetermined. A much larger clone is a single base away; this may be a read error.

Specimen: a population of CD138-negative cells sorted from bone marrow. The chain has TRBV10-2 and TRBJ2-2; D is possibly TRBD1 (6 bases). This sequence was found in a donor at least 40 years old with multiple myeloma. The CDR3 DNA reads TGCGCCAGCAGGGTCTCCGGGACACAAGCCGGGGAGCTGTTTTTT. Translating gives CASRVSGTQAGELFF.